The T cell receptor (beta chain) described here comes from a study of identical twins. This clonotype was counted only a few times. Its antigen remains unidentified. V was shortened by 3 bases and J by 4 bases, with 19 bases between the two germline ends. The CDR3 totals 17 residues. Germline CDR1 is MNHEY and CDR2 is SMNVEV (reference sequence). Study-level points and caveats: Invariant T cells like MAIT and iNKT could partly confound the zero-insertion analyses. Excess sharing between twins was weaker in beta out-of-frame sequences.

Template switching (which added a universal primer site) was used, and cDNA carried unique molecular identifiers. MiXCR was run by TCRdb on the 5' RACE reads, yielding one entry per CDR3 protein. The sample has a few hundred thousand distinct CDR3 sequences, just under 10% seen once. These sequences were also reported in another study, on yellow fever vaccine responses in identical twins.

Sequences were obtained from PBMCs. This clonotype originated in a woman under 30 in good health. The V call is TRBV27, the J call TRBJ2-1; D is perhaps TRBD1 (5 bases). In DNA, the CDR3 is TGTGCCAGCAGTTTCGGCTTAGGGGTCACCGAGTACAATGAGCAGTTCTTC. Translating it yields CASSFGLGVTEYNEQFF.